This T cell receptor beta chain emerged from a study of identical twins (dated by TCRdb to about 2016). About the investigation overall: To test whether fetal clonotypes persist, this study deep-sequenced TCR alpha and beta repertoires from monozygotic twins, from unrelated adults of various ages, and from cord blood. Replicate twin experiments were performed at different times using different library preparation protocols to rule out contamination. Study-level results and caveats: Zero-insertion analyses could be partly confounded by invariant T cells such as MAIT and iNKT, although diverse VJ usage argued against such confounding for most clonotypes. Because the same donors could not be followed over many years, the conclusions relied on cross-sectional statistical analysis. Compared with coincidental sharing between unrelated individuals, an excess of low generation-probability sequences was observed among out-of-frame TCR alpha sequences shared between twins. Out-of-frame TCR alpha sharing in monozygotic twins was systematically underestimated by recombination models, whereas sharing between unrelated individuals was in agreement with the recombination models. Abundant cord blood beta clonotypes carried fewer insertions; young adult naive repertoires showed a weaker similar trend, while memory repertoires showed none. Excess twin sharing in beta out-of-frame sequences was weaker because fewer shared sequences lowered the signal-to-noise ratio.

As to this clonotype: Its antigen is still unknown. No base-level quality is on record; no much larger clone is a single base apart.

Library method: 5' RACE. These reads were obtained on an Illumina HiSeq 2000. Template switching added a universal primer binding site, and the final cDNA carried a unique molecular identifier that allowed TCR cDNA molecules to be counted accurately. First-strand cDNA for TCR alpha and beta chains was synthesized from specific primers in the conserved constant-segment region. Each cDNA library was double barcoded, with a SMART-Mk sample barcode plus Illumina barcodes, to control for contamination. Two successive PCR steps introduced TruSeq adapter sequences along with Illumina sample barcodes. The TCR alpha and beta cDNA libraries were sequenced on the Illumina HiSeq platform using custom primers. As for the original processing: MiGEC processed the raw reads to extract unique molecular identifiers, while MiXCR was used to determine the CDR3 positions. For each individual, recombination models were inferred using an EM algorithm with the repgenHMM and IGoR tools. The tcR package in R was used for shared clonotype analysis, with sharing normalized by the product of cloneset sizes. To study raw recombination without the effects of thymic and clonal selection, out-of-frame nonproductive sequences were analyzed. TCRdb handled the public reads itself, with Q25 trimming in fastp and clone calling in MiXCR, and kept productive beta chains. One record per CDR3 amino acid sequence lists the most common genes and DNA. The V and J calls follow TCRdb's processing rather than the paper's. This sample has 420,000 or so distinct CDR3 sequences in its table, and about 18% of those were observed once. Approximately 12% of the sample belongs to the ten largest clones.

Spanning cysteine to phenylalanine, the CDR3 consists of 13 amino acids. This entry keeps only the CDR3 DNA: 39 bases, framed from base 1. From the germline V gene, CDR1 is SGHRS and CDR2 is YFSETQ. V lost 2 bases and J lost 2 bases; the stretch between them is 8 bases long. All donors were healthy Caucasians. The study also sequenced three unrelated non-twin adults: a male aged 18 to 30, a male aged 50 to 60 and a female aged 50 to 60. Miltenyi CD45RO+ enrichment and human naive T-cell isolation kits were used to isolate memory (CD45RO+) and naive T cells from PBMC. The sequencing input was naive T cells sorted from blood. The cell subset or site label on this specimen signifies: cells isolated with a human naive T-cell isolation kit. The source is a man aged 50-59 years in good health. The chain joins TRBV5-1 to TRBJ2-7; the D segment might be TRBD1 or TRBD2, since each matches 5 bases. The CDR3 loop reads CASSFRDPYEQYF. The DNA reads TGCGCCAGCAGCTTCCGGGACCCCTACGAGCAGTACTTC. With the rest looked up from the reference TRBV5-1 and TRBJ2-7 genes rather than sequenced, the full variable domain is KAGVTQTPRYLIKTRGQQVTLSCSPISGHRSVSWYQQTPGQGLQFLFEYFSETQRNKGNFPGRFSGRQFSNSRSEMNVSTLELGDSALYLCASSFRDPYEQYFGPGTRLTVT.